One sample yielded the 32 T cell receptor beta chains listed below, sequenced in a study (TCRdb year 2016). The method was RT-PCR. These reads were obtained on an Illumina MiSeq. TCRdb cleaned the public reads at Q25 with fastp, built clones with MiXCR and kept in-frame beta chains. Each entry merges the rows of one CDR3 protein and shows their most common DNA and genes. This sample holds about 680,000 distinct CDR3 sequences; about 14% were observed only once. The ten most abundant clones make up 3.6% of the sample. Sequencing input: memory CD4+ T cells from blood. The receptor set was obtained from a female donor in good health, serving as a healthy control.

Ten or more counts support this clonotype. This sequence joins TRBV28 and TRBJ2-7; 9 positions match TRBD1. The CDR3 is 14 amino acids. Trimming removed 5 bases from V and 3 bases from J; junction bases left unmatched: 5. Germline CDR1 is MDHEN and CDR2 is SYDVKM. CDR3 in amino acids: CASSLPGQGYEQYF. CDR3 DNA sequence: TGTGCCAGCAGTCTACCGGGACAGGGCTACGAGCAGTACTTC.

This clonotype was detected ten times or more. The CDR3 reads CASRNGAEQPQHF. The CDR3 coding sequence is TGTGCCAGCAGGAACGGGGCGGAACAGCCCCAGCATTTT. This chain uses TRBV6-6 with TRBJ1-5; possibly TRBD1 for D (5 bases). Germline CDR1 MNHNY, CDR2 SVGAGI (reference sequence). The CDR3 totals 13 residues. V gave up 6 bases and J gave up 7 bases, with 13 bases separating them.

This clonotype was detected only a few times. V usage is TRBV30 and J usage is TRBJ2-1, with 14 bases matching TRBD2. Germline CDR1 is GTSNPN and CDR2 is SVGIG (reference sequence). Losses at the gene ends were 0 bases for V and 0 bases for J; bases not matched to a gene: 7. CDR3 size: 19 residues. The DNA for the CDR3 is TGTGCCTGGAGTGTCATCCGGACTAGCGGGAGGTCCTCCTACAATGAGCAGTTCTTC. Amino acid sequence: CAWSVIRTSGRSSYNEQFF.

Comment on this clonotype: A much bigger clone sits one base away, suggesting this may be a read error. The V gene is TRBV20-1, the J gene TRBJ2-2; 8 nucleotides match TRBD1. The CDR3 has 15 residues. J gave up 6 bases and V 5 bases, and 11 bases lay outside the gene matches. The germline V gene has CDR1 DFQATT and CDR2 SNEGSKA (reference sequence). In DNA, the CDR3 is TGCAGTGCTTCCCAGGGGGCTAGGGGGTCCGGGGAGCTGTTTTTT. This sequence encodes CSASQGARGSGELFF.

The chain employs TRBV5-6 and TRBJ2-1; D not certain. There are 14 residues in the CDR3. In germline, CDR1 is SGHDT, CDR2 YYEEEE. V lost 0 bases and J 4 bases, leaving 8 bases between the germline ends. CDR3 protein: CASSLAPRYNEQFF. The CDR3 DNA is TGTGCCAGCAGCTTGGCCCCGAGGTACAATGAGCAGTTCTTC. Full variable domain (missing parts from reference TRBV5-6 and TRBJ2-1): DAGVTQSPTHLIKTRGQQVTLRCSPKSGHDTVSWYQQALGQGPQFIFQYYEEEERQRGNFPDRFSGHQFPNYSSELNVNALLLGDSALYLCASSLAPRYNEQFFGPGTRLTVL.

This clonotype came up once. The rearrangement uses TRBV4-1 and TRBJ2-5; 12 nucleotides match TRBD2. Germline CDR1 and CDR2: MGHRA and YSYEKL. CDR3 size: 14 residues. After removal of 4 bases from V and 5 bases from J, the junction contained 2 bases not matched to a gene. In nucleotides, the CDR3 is TGCGCCAGCAGCCGCGGGACTAGCGGGGAGACCCAGTACTTC. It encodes CASSRGTSGETQYF.

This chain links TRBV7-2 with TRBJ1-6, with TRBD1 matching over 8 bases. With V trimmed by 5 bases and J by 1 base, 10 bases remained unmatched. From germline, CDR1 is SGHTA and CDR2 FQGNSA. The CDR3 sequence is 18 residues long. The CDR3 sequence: CASSHNGQGRSYNSPLHF. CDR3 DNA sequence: TGTGCCAGCAGCCACAACGGACAGGGAAGGTCCTATAATTCACCCCTCCACTTT.

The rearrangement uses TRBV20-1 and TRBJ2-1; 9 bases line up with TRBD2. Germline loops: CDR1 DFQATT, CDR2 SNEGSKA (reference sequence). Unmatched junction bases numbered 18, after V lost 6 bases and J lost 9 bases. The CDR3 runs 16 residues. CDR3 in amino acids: CSAPAPRTSVRSEQFF. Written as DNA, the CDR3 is TGCAGTGCCCCAGCCCCGCGGACTAGCGTGAGGAGTGAGCAGTTCTTC.

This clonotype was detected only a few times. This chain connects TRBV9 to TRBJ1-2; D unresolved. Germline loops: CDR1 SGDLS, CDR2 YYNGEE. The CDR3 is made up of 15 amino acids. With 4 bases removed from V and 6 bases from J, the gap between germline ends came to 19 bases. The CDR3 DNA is TGTGCCAGCAGCTTAACGGGTCTCAAAGCGGATGGCTACACCTTC. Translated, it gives CASSLTGLKADGYTF.

The CDR3 DNA is TGTGCCAGCAGTCGCAGGGGGCCGGCCTATGGCTACACCTTC. This codes for CASSRRGPAYGYTF. This chain links TRBV27 with TRBJ1-2, with 8 bases matching TRBD1. Germline V CDR1 and CDR2: MNHEY, SMNVEV (reference sequence). The ends lost 5 bases at V and 4 bases at J; junction bases unmatched: 6. The CDR3 is 14 residues long.

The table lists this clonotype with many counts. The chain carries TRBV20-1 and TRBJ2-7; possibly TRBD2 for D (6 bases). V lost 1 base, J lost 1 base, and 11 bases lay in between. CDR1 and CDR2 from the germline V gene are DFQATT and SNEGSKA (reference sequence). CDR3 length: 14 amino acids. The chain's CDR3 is CSARAWDFSYEQYF. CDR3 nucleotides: TGCAGTGCTAGAGCCTGGGACTTTTCCTACGAGCAGTACTTC.

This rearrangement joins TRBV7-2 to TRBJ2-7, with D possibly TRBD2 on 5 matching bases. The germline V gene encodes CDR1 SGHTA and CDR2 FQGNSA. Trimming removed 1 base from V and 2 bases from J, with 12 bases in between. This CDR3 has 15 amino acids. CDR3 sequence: CASSLVWGSAYEQYF. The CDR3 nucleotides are TGTGCCAGCAGCTTAGTTTGGGGTAGCGCCTACGAGCAGTACTTC. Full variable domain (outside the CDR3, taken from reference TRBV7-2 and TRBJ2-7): GAGVSQSPSNKVTEKGKDVELRCDPISGHTALYWYRQSLGQGLEFLIYFQGNSAPDKSGLPSDRFSAERTGGSVSTLTIQRTQQEDSAVYLCASSLVWGSAYEQYFGPGTRLTVT.

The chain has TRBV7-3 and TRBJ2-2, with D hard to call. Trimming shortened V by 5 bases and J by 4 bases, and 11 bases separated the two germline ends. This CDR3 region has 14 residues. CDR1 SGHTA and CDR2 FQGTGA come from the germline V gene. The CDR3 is CASSRQPLTGELFF. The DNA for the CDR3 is TGTGCCAGCAGCCGCCAGCCCCTCACCGGGGAGCTGTTTTTT.

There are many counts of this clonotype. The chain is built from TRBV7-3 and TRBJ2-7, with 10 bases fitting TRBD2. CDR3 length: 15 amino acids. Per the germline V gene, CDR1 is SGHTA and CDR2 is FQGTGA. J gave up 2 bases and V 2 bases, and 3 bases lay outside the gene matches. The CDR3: CASSLASGGPYEQYF. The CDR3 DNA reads TGTGCCAGCAGCTTAGCTAGCGGGGGACCCTACGAGCAGTACTTC.

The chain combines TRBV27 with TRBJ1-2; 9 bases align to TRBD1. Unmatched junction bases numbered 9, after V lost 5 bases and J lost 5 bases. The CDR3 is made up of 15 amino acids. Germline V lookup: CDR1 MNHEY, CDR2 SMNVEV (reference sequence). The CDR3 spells CASSQPRDRAYGYTF. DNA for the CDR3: TGTGCCAGCAGTCAGCCACGGGACAGGGCATATGGCTACACCTTC.

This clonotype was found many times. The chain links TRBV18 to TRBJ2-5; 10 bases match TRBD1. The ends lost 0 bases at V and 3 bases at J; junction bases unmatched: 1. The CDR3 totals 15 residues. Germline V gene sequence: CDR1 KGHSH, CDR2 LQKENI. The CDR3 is CASSPPGTGEETQYF. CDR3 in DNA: TGTGCCAGCTCACCACCGGGGACAGGGGAAGAGACCCAGTACTTC.

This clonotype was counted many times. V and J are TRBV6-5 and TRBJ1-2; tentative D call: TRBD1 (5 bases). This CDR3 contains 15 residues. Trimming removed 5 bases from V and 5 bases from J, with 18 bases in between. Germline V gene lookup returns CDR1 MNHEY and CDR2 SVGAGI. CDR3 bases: TGTGCCAGCAGTCAGCATAGTGGCAGGGCGTATGGCTACACCTTC. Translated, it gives CASSQHSGRAYGYTF.

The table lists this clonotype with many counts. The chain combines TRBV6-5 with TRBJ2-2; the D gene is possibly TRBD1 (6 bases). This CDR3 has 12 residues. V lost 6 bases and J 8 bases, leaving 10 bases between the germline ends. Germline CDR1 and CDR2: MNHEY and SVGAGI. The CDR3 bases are TGTGCCAGCAGCTCAGGGGTTGGGGAGCTGTTTTTT. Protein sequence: CASSSGVGELFF.

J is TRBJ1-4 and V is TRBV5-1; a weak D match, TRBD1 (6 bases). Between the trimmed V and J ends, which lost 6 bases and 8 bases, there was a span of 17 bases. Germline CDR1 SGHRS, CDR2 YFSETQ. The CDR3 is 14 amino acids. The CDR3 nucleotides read TGCGCCAGCACCTGGGCCCCGGGGGCGGAAAAACTGTTTTTT. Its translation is CASTWAPGAEKLFF.

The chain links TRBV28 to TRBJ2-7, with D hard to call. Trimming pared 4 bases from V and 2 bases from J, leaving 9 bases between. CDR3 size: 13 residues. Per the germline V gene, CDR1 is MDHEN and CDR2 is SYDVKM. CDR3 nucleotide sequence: TGTGCCAGCAGTTCGGACCCCGCCTACGAGCAGTACTTC. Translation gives CASSSDPAYEQYF.

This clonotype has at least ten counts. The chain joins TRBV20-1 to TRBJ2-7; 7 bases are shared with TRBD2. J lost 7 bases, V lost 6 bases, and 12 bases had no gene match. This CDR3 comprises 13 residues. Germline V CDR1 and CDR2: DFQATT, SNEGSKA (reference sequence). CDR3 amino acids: CSALTSPLKEQYF. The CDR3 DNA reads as TGCAGTGCCCTGACTAGCCCTCTGAAGGAGCAGTACTTC.

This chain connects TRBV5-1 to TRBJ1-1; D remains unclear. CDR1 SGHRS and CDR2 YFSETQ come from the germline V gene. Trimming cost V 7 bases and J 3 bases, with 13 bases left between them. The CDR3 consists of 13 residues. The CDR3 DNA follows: TGCGCCAGCTGCAAAAAAATGGACACTGAAGCTTTCTTT. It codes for CASCKKMDTEAFF. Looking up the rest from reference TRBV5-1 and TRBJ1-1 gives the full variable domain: KAGVTQTPRYLIKTRGQQVTLSCSPISGHRSVSWYQQTPGQGLQFLFEYFSETQRNKGNFPGRFSGRQFSNSRSEMNVSTLELGDSALYLCASCKKMDTEAFFGQGTRLTVV.

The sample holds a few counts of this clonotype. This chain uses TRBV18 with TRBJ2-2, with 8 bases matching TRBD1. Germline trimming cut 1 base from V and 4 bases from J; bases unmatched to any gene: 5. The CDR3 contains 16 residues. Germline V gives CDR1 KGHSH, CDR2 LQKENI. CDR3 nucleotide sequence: TGTGCCAGCTCACCACGGACAGGGTCGGGCACCGGGGAGCTGTTTTTT. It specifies CASSPRTGSGTGELFF.

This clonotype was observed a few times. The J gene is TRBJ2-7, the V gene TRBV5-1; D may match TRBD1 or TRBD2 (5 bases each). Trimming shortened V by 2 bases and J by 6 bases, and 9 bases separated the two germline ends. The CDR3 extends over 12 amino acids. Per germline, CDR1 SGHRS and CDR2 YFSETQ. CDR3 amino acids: CASSFGTREQYF. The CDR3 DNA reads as TGCGCCAGCAGCTTCGGGACGCGCGAGCAGTACTTC.

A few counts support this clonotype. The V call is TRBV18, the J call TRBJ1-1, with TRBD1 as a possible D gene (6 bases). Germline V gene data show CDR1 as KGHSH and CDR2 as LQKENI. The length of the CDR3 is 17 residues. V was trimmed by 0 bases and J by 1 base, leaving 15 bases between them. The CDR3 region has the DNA TGTGCCAGCTCACCACCCGGGGGGCAGGGCGGGAACACTGAAGCTTTCTTT. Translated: CASSPPGGQGGNTEAFF.

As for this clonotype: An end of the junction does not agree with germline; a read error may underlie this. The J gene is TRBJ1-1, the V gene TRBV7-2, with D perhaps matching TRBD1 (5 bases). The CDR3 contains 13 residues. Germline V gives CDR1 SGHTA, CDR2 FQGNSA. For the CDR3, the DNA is TGTGCCAGCAGCTACCCTTACCCGTCCCCGGGGCTCTTT. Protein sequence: CASSYPYPSPGLF. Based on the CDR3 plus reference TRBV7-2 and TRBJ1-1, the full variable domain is GAGVSQSPSNKVTEKGKDVELRCDPISGHTALYWYRQSLGQGLEFLIYFQGNSAPDKSGLPSDRFSAERTGGSVSTLTIQRTQQEDSAVYLCASSYPYPSPGLFGQGTRLTVV.

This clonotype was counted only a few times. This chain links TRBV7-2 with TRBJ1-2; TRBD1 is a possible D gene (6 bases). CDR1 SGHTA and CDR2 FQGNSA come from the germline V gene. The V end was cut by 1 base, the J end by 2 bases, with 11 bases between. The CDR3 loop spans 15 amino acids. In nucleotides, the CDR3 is TGTGCCAGCAGCTTAGACAGGGCATTGAACTATGGCTACACCTTC. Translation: CASSLDRALNYGYTF. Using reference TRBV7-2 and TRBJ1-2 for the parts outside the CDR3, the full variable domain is GAGVSQSPSNKVTEKGKDVELRCDPISGHTALYWYRQSLGQGLEFLIYFQGNSAPDKSGLPSDRFSAERTGGSVSTLTIQRTQQEDSAVYLCASSLDRALNYGYTFGSGTRLTVV.

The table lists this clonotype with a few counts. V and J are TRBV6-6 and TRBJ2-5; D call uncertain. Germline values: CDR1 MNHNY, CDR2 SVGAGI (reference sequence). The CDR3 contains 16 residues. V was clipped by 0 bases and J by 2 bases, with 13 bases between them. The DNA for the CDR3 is TGTGCCAGCAGTTACTCGTCCGCCTTGGGACAAGAGACCCAGTACTTC. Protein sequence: CASSYSSALGQETQYF.

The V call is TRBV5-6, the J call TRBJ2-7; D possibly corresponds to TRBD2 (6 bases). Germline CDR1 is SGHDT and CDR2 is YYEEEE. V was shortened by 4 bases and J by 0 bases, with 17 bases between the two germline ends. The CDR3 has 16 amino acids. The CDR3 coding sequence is TGTGCCAGCAGCCCCATTCGGGGGAAAACCTCCTACGAGCAGTACTTC. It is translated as CASSPIRGKTSYEQYF.

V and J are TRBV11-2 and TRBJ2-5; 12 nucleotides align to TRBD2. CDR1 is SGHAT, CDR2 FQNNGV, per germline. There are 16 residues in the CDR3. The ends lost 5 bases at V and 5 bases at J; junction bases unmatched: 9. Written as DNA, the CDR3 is TGTGCCAGCAGCACACTCCACGGGACTAGCGGGGAGACCCAGTACTTC. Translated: CASSTLHGTSGETQYF.

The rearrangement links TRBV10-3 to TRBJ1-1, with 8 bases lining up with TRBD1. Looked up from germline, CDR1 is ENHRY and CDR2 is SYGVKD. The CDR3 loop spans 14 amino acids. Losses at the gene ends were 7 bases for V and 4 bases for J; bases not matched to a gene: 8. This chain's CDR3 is CAIKMDRAGTEAFF. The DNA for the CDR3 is TGTGCCATCAAAATGGACAGGGCCGGCACTGAAGCTTTCTTT.

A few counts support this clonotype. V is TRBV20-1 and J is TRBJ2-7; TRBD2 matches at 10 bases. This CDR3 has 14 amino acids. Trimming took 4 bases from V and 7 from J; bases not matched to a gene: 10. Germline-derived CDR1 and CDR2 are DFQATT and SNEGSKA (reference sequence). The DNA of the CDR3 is TGCAGTGCTACCGGACTAGCGGAGGCCAGGGAGCAGTACTTC. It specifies CSATGLAEAREQYF.